The clone carrying this TCR beta chain was detected once. Its antigen is not identified. CDR1 SGHTA and CDR2 FQGTGA come from the germline V gene. The V and J ends lost 4 bases and 7 bases respectively, with 14 bases between them. The CDR3 extends over 15 amino acids. It was with 60 Vbeta and 13 Jbeta primers that the PCR ran. Authors' data handling: It was a later analysis that counted 75 million to 90 million unique TCR beta chains, of which around 11 million were shared. Generated by immunoSEQ multiplex PCR, the TCRdb table keeps only in-frame clones and is missing some. V and J calls and clone size are as listed in that table; D and trimming were resolved from the DNA. The sample holds 130,000 to 150,000 clones; around 86% are singletons and the top ten take 2.9%. The data derive from a study of cytomegalovirus exposure and HLA in healthy donors. Points from the study as a whole: A further, later analysis showed that HLA-associated TCR beta chains (compared with equally common others) were more clonally expanded. In a later analysis, an Asian-associated ancestry cluster reportedly showed fewer N-insertions than the approximately 660-donor mean. In a later analysis, a missense DCLRE1C variant was linked to TCR beta V- and J-gene trimming.

V gene TRBV7-3 combines with J gene TRBJ1-6; the D gene is possibly TRBD1 (6 bases). Sequencing input: PBMCs. The origin of this receptor is a woman younger than 45 in good health and CMV-seronegative. The CDR3 reads CASSSMGQGNSPLHF. DNA for the CDR3: TGTGCCAGCAGCTCAATGGGCCAGGGGAATTCACCCCTCCACTTT.